The source of this T cell receptor (beta chain) is a study of control samples from healthy donors and cancer patients. The protocol was immunoSEQ multiplex PCR, while the TCRdb copy is restricted to in-frame clones and leaves out a portion. Among 150,000 to 200,000 clones listed, roughly 94% were seen once. The germline V and J ends were trimmed by 4 bases and 1 base, with 10 bases remaining between them. Germline CDR1 SSHAT, CDR2 FNYEAQ (reference sequence). The CDR3 has 15 amino acids. The clonotype was recovered from a man aged 55 to 69 with colorectal cancer. Sequenced sample: PBMCs. The gene calls are TRBV7-7 and TRBJ2-2; D perhaps matches TRBD1 (6 bases). In DNA form, the CDR3 reads TGTGCCAGCAGCTACAGGGACGGGAACACCGGGGAGCTGTTTTTT. As protein: CASSYRDGNTGELFF.